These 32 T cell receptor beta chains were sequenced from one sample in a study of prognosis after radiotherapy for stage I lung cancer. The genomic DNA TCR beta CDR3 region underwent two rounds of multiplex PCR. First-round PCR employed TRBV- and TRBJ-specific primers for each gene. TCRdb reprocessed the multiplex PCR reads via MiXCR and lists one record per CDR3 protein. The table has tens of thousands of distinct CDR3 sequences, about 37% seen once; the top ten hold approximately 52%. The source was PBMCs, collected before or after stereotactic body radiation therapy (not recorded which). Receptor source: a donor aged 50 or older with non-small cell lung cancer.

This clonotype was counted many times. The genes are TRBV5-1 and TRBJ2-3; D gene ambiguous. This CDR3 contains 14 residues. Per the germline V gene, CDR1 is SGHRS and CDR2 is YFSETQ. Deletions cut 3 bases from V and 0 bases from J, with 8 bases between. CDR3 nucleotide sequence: TGCGCCAGCAGCTCAGAACCTAGCACAGATACGCAGTATTTT. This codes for CASSSEPSTDTQYF.

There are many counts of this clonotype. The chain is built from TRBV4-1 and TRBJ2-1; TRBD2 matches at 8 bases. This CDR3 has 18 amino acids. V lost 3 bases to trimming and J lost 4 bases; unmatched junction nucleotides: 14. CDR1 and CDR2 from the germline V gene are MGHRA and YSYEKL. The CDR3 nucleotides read TGCGCCAGCAGCCAGCCCCCAGGCTCGGCTAGCGGGTACAATGAGCAGTTCTTC. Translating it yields CASSQPPGSASGYNEQFF.

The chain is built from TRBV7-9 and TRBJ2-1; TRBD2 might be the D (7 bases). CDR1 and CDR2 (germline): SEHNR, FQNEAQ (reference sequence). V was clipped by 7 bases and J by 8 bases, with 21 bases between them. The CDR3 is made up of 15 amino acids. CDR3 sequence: CASTASTTGRDEQFF. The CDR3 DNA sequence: TGTGCCAGCACCGCTTCAACTACAGGGAGGGATGAGCAGTTCTTC.

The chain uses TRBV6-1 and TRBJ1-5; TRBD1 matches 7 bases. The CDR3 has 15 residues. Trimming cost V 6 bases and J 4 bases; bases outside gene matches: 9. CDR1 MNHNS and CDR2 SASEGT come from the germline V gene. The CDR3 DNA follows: TGTGCCAGCAGACCCACAGGGGCCCGTAATCAGCCCCAGCATTTT. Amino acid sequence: CASRPTGARNQPQHF.

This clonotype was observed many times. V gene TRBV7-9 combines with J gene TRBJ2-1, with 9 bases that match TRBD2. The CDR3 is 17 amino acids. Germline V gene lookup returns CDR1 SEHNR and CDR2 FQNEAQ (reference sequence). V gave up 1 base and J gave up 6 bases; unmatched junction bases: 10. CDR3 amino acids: CASSLGASSGMGNEQFF. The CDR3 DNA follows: TGTGCCAGCAGCTTAGGCGCGTCTAGCGGGATGGGCAATGAGCAGTTCTTC.

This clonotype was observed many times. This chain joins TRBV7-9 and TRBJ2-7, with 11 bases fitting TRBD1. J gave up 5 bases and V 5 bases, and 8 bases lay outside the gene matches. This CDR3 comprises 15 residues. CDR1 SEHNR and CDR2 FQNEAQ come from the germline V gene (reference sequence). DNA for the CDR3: TGTGCCAGCAGCCCCTCCGGGACAGGGGGAAACGAGCAGTACTTC. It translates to CASSPSGTGGNEQYF.

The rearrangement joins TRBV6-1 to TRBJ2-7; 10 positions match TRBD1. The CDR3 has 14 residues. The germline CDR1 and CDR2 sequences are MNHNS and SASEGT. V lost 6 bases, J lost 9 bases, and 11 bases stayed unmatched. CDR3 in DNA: TGTGCCAGCAGGTCCCTGACAGGGGGCGCTTGGCAGTACTTC. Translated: CASRSLTGGAWQYF.

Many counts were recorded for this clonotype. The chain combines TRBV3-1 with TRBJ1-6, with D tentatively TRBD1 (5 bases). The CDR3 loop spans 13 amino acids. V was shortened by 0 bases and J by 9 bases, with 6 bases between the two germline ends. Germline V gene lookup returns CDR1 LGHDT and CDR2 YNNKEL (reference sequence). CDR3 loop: CASSQDTGSPLHF. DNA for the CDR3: TGTGCCAGCAGCCAAGATACAGGTTCACCCCTCCACTTT.

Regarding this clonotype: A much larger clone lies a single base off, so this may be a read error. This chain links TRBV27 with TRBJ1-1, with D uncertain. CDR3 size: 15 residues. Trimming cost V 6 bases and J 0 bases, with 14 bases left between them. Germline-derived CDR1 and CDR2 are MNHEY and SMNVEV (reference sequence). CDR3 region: CASSDQQGLNTEAFF. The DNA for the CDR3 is TGTGCCAGCAGCGACCAACAAGGACTGAACACTGAAGCTTTCTTT.

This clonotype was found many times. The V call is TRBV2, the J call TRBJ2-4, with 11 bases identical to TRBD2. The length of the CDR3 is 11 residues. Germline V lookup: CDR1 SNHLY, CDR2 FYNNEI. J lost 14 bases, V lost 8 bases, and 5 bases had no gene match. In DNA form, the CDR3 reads TGTGCCAGCGGGGGGGGACTAGCGGAGTACTTC. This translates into CASGGGLAEYF. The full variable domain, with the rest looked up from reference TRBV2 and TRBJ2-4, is EPEVTQTPSHQVTQMGQEVILRCVPISNHLYFYWYRQILGQKVEFLVSFYNNEISEKSEIFDDQFSVERPDGSNFTLKIRSTKLEDSAMYFCASGGGLAEYFGAGTRLSVL.

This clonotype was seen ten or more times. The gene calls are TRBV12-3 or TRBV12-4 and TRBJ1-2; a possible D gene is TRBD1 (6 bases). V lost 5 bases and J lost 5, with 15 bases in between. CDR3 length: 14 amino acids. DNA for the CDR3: TGTGCCAGCAGTCCATCAGGGGTGGGATATGGCTACACCTTC. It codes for CASSPSGVGYGYTF.

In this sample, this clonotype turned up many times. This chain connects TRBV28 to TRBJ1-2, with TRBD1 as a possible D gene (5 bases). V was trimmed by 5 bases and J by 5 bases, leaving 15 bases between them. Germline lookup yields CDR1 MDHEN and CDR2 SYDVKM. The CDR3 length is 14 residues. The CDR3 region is CASSPYQGAYGYTF. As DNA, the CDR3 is TGTGCCAGCAGTCCATATCAGGGTGCGTATGGCTACACCTTC.

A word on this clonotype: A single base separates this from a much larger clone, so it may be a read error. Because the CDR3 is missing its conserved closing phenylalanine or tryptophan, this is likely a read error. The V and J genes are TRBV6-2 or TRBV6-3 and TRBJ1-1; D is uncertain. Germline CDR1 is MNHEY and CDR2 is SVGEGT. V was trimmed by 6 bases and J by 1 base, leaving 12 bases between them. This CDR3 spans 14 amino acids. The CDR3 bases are TGTGCCAGCAGCCCCCCCGTGGGGAACACTGAAGCTTTCTCT. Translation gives CASSPPVGNTEAFS.

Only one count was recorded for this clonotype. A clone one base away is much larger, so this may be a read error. This CDR3 reads CAWSVGRVRGKTEAFF. The CDR3 DNA reads as TGTGCCTGGAGTGTAGGCAGGGTTCGGGGGAAAACTGAAGCTTTCTTT. This rearrangement joins TRBV30 to TRBJ1-1; D perhaps matches TRBD1 (5 bases). Germline CDR1 reads GTSNPN; CDR2 reads SVGIG (reference sequence). V was clipped by 0 bases and J by 5 bases, with 19 bases between them. There are 16 residues in the CDR3. The variable domain in full, with the rest retrieved from reference TRBV30 and TRBJ1-1, is SQTIHQWPATLVQPVGSPLSLECTVEGTSNPNLYWYRQAAGRGLQLLFYSVGIGQISSEVPQNLSASRPQDRQFILSSKKLLLSDSGFYLCAWSVGRVRGKTEAFFGQGTRLTVV.

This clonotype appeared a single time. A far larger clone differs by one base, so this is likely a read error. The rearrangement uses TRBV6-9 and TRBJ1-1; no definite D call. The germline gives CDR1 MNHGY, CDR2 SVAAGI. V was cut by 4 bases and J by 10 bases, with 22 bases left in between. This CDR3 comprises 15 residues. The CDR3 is CASSSPTMDFGRAFF. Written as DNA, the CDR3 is TGTGCCAGCAGTTCCCCGACGATGGACTTTGGGAGAGCTTTCTTT.

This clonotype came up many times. CDR3 region: CASSRRQGRGETYEQYF. CDR3 in DNA: TGTGCCAGCAGCCGCAGACAGGGACGCGGCGAGACCTACGAGCAGTACTTC. The rearrangement links TRBV3-1 to TRBJ2-7, with 7 bases matching TRBD1. V was pared by 4 bases and J by 2 bases, with 14 bases of the junction left unmatched. CDR1 and CDR2 (germline): LGHDT, YNNKEL (reference sequence). This CDR3 contains 17 residues.

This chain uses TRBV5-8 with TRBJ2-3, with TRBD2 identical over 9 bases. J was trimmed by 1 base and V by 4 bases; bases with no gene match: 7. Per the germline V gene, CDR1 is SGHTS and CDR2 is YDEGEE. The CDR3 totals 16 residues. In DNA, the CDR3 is TGTGCCAGCAGCCCCGGGACTAGCTGGGGCACAGATACGCAGTATTTT. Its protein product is CASSPGTSWGTDTQYF.

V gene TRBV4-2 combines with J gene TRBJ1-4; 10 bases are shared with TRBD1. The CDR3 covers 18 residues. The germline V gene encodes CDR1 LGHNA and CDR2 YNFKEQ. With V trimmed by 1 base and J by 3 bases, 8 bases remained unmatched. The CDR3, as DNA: TGTGCCAGCAGCCAAGGAGACAGGGGGCAAGTGGCTAATGAAAAACTGTTTTTT. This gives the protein CASSQGDRGQVANEKLFF.

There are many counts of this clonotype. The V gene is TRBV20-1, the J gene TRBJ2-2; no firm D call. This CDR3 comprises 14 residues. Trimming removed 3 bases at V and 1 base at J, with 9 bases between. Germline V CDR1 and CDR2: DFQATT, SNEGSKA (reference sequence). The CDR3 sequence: CSARSVGNTGELFF. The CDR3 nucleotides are TGCAGTGCTAGGTCGGTAGGGAACACCGGGGAGCTGTTTTTT.

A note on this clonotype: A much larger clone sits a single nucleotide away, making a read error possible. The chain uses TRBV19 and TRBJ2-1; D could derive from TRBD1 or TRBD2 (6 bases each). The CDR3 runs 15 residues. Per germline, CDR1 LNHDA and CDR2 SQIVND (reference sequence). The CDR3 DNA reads TGTGCCAGTAGTGGCAACAGGGACTCTTACAATGCGCAGCTCTTC. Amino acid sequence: CASSGNRDSYNAQLF.

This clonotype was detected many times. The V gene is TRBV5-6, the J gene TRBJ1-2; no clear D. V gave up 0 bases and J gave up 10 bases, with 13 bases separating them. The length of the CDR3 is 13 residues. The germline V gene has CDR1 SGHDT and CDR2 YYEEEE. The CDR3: CASSLAGQAIYTF. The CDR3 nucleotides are TGTGCCAGCAGCTTGGCCGGGCAAGCGATCTACACCTTC.

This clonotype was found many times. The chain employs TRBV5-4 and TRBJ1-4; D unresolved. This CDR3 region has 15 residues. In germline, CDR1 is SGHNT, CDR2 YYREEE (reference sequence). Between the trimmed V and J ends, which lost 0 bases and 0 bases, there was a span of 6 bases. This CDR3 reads CASSLDRPTNEKLFF. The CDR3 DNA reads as TGTGCCAGCAGCTTGGACAGACCAACTAATGAAAAACTGTTTTTT. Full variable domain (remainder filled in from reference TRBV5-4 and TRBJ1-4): ETGVTQSPTHLIKTRGQQVTLRCSSQSGHNTVSWYQQALGQGPQFIFQYYREEENGRGNFPPRFSGLQFPNYSSELNVNALELDDSALYLCASSLDRPTNEKLFFGSGTQLSVL.

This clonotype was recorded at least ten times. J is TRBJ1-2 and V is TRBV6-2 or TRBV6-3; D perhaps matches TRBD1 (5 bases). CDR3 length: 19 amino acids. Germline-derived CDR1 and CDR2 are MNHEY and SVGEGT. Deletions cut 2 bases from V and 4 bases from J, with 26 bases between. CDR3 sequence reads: CASSYAQGRVGKSGYGYTF. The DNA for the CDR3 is TGTGCCAGCAGTTACGCCCAGGGAAGGGTTGGAAAGTCGGGCTATGGCTACACCTTC.

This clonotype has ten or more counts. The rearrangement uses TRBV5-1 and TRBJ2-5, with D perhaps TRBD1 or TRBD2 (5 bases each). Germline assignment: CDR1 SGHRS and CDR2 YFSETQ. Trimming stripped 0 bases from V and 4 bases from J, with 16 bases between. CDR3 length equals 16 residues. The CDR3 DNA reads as TGCGCCAGCAGCTTGGGGGGGAGACTAAGTAGAGAGACCCAGTACTTC. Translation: CASSLGGRLSRETQYF.

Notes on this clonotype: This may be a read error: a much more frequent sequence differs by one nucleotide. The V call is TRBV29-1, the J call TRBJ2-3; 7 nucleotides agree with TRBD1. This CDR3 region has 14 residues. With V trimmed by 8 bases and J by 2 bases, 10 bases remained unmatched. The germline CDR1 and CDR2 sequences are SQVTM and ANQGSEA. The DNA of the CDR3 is TGCAGCACGGACCGGGACAGAGCCACAGATACGCAGTATTTT. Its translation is CSTDRDRATDTQYF.

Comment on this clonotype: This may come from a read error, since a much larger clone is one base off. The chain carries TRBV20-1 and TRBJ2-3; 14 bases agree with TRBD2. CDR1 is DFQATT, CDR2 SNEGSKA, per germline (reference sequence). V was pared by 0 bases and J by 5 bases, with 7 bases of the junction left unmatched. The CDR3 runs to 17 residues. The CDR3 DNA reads TGCAGTGCTAGAGATGGGGGGACTAGCGGGAGTTTAGATACGCAGTATTTT. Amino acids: CSARDGGTSGSLDTQYF.

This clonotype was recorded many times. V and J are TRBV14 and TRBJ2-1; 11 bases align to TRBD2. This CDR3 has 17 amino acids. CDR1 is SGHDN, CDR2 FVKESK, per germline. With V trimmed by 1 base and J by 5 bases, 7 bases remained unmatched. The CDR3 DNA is TGTGCCAGCAGCCAAGCCCGTACTAGCGGGAGAAACAATGAGCAGTTCTTC. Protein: CASSQARTSGRNNEQFF.

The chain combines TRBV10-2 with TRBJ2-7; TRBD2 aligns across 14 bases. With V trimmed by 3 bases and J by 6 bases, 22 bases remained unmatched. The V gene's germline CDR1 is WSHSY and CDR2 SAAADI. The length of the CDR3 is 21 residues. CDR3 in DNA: TGCGCCAGCAGTGATGGGGGGCAGGCAGGAACCGGGACTAGCGGGAGCGGCGAGCAGTACTTC. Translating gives CASSDGGQAGTGTSGSGEQYF.

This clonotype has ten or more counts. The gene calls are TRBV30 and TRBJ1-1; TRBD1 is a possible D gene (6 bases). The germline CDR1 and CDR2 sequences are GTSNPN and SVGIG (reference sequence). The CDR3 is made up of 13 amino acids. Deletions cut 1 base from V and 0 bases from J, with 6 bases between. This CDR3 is CAWSAGVNTEAFF. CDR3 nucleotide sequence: TGTGCCTGGAGTGCAGGGGTGAACACTGAAGCTTTCTTT.

The CDR3 protein is CASSLDGPRSGTDTQYF. CDR3 sequence (DNA): TGTGCCAGCAGCTTAGATGGCCCCAGGAGCGGCACAGATACGCAGTATTTT. The V gene is TRBV11-3, the J gene TRBJ2-3; D unclear. This CDR3 spans 17 amino acids. Germline CDR1 is SGHNT and CDR2 is YENEEA. V lost 0 bases and J lost 1, with 14 bases in between.

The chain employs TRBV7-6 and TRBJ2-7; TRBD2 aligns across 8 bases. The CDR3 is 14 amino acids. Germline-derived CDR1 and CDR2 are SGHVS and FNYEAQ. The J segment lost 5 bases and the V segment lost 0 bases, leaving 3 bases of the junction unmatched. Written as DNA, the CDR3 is TGTGCCAGCAGCTTAGCGGCAGCGGGAGACGAGCAGTACTTC. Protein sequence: CASSLAAAGDEQYF.

The CDR3 DNA sequence: TGTGCCAGCAACGGAGGTTGGGAAGAGACCCAGTACTTC. Its translation: CASNGGWEETQYF. The chain joins TRBV6-2 or TRBV6-3 to TRBJ2-5; possibly TRBD2 for D (5 bases). The germline gives CDR1 MNHEY, CDR2 SVGEGT. Between the trimmed V and J ends, which lost 7 bases and 3 bases, there was a span of 12 bases. CDR3 size: 13 residues.